This T cell receptor (beta chain) was recovered during a study of human T cells and chemical hapten exposure. As for the study in general: After 6 days, upper back 0.01% DPC patch tests were scored. The study traced per-sample TCR yield variation mainly to small differences in pooled library volumes.

Separate cDNA molecules received unique molecular identifiers, which the library attached to them. One entry per CDR3 protein results from TCRdb running MiXCR on the RACE reads. The table records a few hundred thousand distinct CDR3 sequences, about 4.8% of them present only once. This clonotype was seen at least ten times. Time point in this sample: patch test 1, 2 weeks after DPC sensitization. Treatment in this sample: therapeutic diphenylcyclopropenone sensitization with weekly scalp DPC. After removal of 4 bases from V and 10 bases from J, the junction contained 10 bases not matched to a gene. The CDR3 contains 15 residues. In germline, CDR1 is MNHNY, CDR2 SVGAGI (reference sequence).

The sample in question was whole blood, obtained in connection with sensitization to the hapten diphenylcyclopropenone (DPC). This sequence was found in a woman aged 45-65 years with alopecia areata. Some clones in this sample may be carry-over from other donors' samples. The chain carries TRBV6-6 and TRBJ1-1; TRBD1 matches at 12 bases. The CDR3 here is CASSSTGTGGRGAFF. The CDR3 DNA sequence: TGTGCCAGCAGTTCTACCGGGACAGGGGGCAGAGGAGCTTTCTTT.